This T cell receptor (beta chain) was recovered during a study of blood T cell repertoires in COVID-19. About the research overall: PBMCs, B-cell-depleted T cells, or T cells were the source of the cDNA or gDNA that made up the material.

Original processing notes: From reference gene primer amplification, estimates of nucleated cell counts were derived. Clones were sequenced by immunoSEQ multiplex PCR, and TCRdb holds only the in-frame ones, with some missing. V and J calls and clone size are given by that table; D and trimming were obtained from the DNA. The sample yields 90,000 to 120,000 clones, about nine tenths seen once. This receptor was obtained from a man aged 45-60 years with active or convalescent COVID-19. The sequencing input was peripheral blood.

The CDR3 reads CSAYRDTEAFF. Written as DNA, the CDR3 is TGCAGTGCCTACAGGGACACTGAAGCTTTCTTT. The chain recombines TRBV20-1 with TRBJ1-1, with D possibly TRBD1 on 6 matching bases. Germline V lookup: CDR1 DFQATT, CDR2 SNEGSKA (reference sequence). Trimming took 6 bases from V and 3 from J, leaving 8 bases between them. The CDR3 loop spans 11 amino acids.